These 14 T cell receptor beta chains share one sample of origin, sequenced in a study of T cells after yellow fever vaccination. TCRdb recomputed calls from the 5' RACE reads with MiXCR, one row per CDR3 protein. The table records just over 300,000 distinct CDR3 sequences, around 3.6% of them present only once. Sequencing was performed on PBMCs, taken on the day of the yellow fever booster vaccination. These receptors originate from a man aged 18 to 30 who received the YFV17D yellow fever vaccine.

This chain links TRBV20-1 with TRBJ1-6, with D tentatively TRBD1 (6 bases). This CDR3 is built from 14 residues. Germline-derived CDR1 and CDR2 are DFQATT and SNEGSKA (reference sequence). The ends were cut back, 5 bases at V and 11 bases at J, with 19 bases in the middle. The CDR3 sequence is CSAPETGLVTPLHF. As DNA, the CDR3 is TGCAGTGCTCCAGAGACAGGCCTAGTGACACCCCTCCACTTT.

Concerning this clonotype itself: The junction shows a germline mismatch at one end, possibly a read error. This chain uses TRBV11-2 with TRBJ2-3; 9 bases are a match to TRBD2. This CDR3 is built from 17 residues. Germline CDR1 and CDR2: SGHAT and FQNNGV. The CDR3 DNA follows: TGTGCCAGCGGCTTAGCGGGGCGGGGGGGCCCCACAGATACGCAGTATTTT. Amino acids: CASGLAGRGGPTDTQYF.

At least ten counts were recorded for this clonotype. The chain employs TRBV5-1 and TRBJ2-1; possible D gene TRBD2, 5 bases. V was trimmed by 0 bases and J by 7 bases, leaving 11 bases between them. CDR1 is SGHRS and CDR2 is YFSETQ in the germline V gene. This CDR3 is 14 amino acids long. CDR3 sequence reads: CASSLDLAVNEQFF. CDR3 nucleotide sequence: TGCGCCAGCAGCTTGGATCTAGCTGTGAATGAGCAGTTCTTC.

In its sample, this clonotype was seen many times. The rearrangement links TRBV5-1 to TRBJ2-5, with D hard to call. CDR3 length: 14 residues. V was clipped by 4 bases and J by 5 bases, with 15 bases between them. Per the germline V gene, CDR1 is SGHRS and CDR2 is YFSETQ. In nucleotides, the CDR3 is TGCGCCAGCAGCCCCGGGCGGCTTGGGGAGACCCAGTACTTC. Its protein is CASSPGRLGETQYF. The variable domain in full, with the rest retrieved from reference TRBV5-1 and TRBJ2-5, is KAGVTQTPRYLIKTRGQQVTLSCSPISGHRSVSWYQQTPGQGLQFLFEYFSETQRNKGNFPGRFSGRQFSNSRSEMNVSTLELGDSALYLCASSPGRLGETQYFGPGTRLLVL.

This clonotype was seen repeatedly, ten times or more. V is TRBV12-3 or TRBV12-4 and J is TRBJ1-2; 7 positions match TRBD1. The V gene end was trimmed by 4 bases and the J gene end by 5 bases; junction bases not matched to a gene: 1. This CDR3 region has 12 residues. DNA of the CDR3: TGTGCCAGCAGTTCGACAGGGTATGGCTACACCTTC. It specifies CASSSTGYGYTF.

This clonotype was seen ten or more times. This chain joins TRBV24-1 and TRBJ2-3; TRBD2 matches at 8 bases. Germline CDR1 and CDR2: KGHDR and SFDVKD. The junction had 4 bases not matched to a gene; V was cut back by 0 bases and J by 3 bases. The CDR3 is 16 amino acids. The CDR3 nucleotides are TGTGCCACCAGTGATTTGCGGCGGGGGGTTACAGATACGCAGTATTTT. It specifies CATSDLRRGVTDTQYF.

This clonotype showed up many times. The chain joins TRBV2 to TRBJ2-7; 8 positions agree with TRBD2. This CDR3 comprises 13 residues. Trimming took 11 bases from V and 7 from J; bases not matched to a gene: 13. Germline V gives CDR1 SNHLY, CDR2 FYNNEI. The CDR3 is CARSTGGAGEQYF. CDR3 sequence (DNA): TGTGCCCGTTCGACGGGGGGGGCCGGGGAGCAGTACTTC.

This clonotype has just a few counts. The chain links TRBV6-5 to TRBJ2-2, with TRBD2 matching 11 bases. Germline values: CDR1 MNHEY, CDR2 SVGAGI. This CDR3 comprises 16 residues. Trimming at V came to 4 bases and at J to 1 base, leaving 2 bases not matched to a gene. CDR3: CASSSSGGRNTGELFF. The CDR3 DNA reads TGTGCCAGCAGTTCTAGCGGGGGGCGGAACACCGGGGAGCTGTTTTTT.

This clonotype was counted many times. The chain combines TRBV5-6 with TRBJ2-7, with D perhaps TRBD1 (6 bases). V was clipped by 3 bases and J by 7 bases, with 14 bases between them. Germline CDR1 is SGHDT and CDR2 is YYEEEE. This CDR3 contains 13 residues. This CDR3 is CASSSQGRNEQYF. The CDR3 bases are TGTGCCAGCAGCTCACAGGGAAGGAATGAGCAGTACTTC. The whole variable domain, remainder taken from reference TRBV5-6 and TRBJ2-7, is DAGVTQSPTHLIKTRGQQVTLRCSPKSGHDTVSWYQQALGQGPQFIFQYYEEEERQRGNFPDRFSGHQFPNYSSELNVNALLLGDSALYLCASSSQGRNEQYFGPGTRLTVT.

This clonotype turned up a few times. The chain links TRBV5-1 to TRBJ1-2; 8 nucleotides agree with TRBD1. This CDR3 spans 12 amino acids. Trimming removed 6 bases from V and 10 bases from J; junction bases left unmatched: 8. Germline V gives CDR1 SGHRS, CDR2 YFSETQ. CDR3 in amino acids: CASTEDRGFYTF. The CDR3 nucleotides are TGCGCCAGCACCGAAGACAGGGGATTCTACACCTTC.

The V and J genes are TRBV6-2 or TRBV6-3 and TRBJ1-2; no definite D call. CDR3 length equals 13 residues. V was cut by 4 bases and J by 4 bases, with 10 bases left in between. Germline-derived CDR1 and CDR2 are MNHEY and SVGEGT. CDR3 coding DNA: TGTGCCAGCAGTTTACAGTCAGGCTATGGCTACACCTTC. Its translation: CASSLQSGYGYTF.

This clonotype appeared a few times. This rearrangement joins TRBV6-2 or TRBV6-3 to TRBJ2-3; D not resolved. Trimming cost V 3 bases and J 2 bases, with 9 bases left between them. The CDR3 length is 14 residues. Germline CDR1 MNHEY, CDR2 SVGEGT. CDR3 sequence (DNA): TGTGCCAGCAGTTATGGTCAGATCACAGATACGCAGTATTTT. This codes for CASSYGQITDTQYF.

This clonotype was seen many times. This chain links TRBV5-1 with TRBJ1-1; D unresolved. The CDR3 is 15 residues long. Germline V CDR1 and CDR2: SGHRS, YFSETQ. V was cut by 5 bases and J by 1 base, with 15 bases left in between. The CDR3 DNA is TGCGCCAGCAGGGGAGGGTCCTACACGAACACTGAAGCTTTCTTT. Encoded protein: CASRGGSYTNTEAFF.

In this sample, this clonotype turned up many times. The chain couples TRBV20-1 to TRBJ2-5; D is ambiguous. Trimming shortened V by 6 bases and J by 1 base, and 9 bases separated the two germline ends. Germline V gene data show CDR1 as DFQATT and CDR2 as SNEGSKA (reference sequence). This CDR3 is 12 amino acids long. The CDR3 DNA sequence: TGCAGTGCCGTCGACTCCCAAGAGACCCAGTACTTC. It translates to CSAVDSQETQYF.